The next 8 T cell receptor beta chains were all read from a single sample in a study of sequential checkpoint blockade in melanoma. Here immunoSEQ multiplex PCR was the method, and the copy in TCRdb shows in-frame clones only, minus some. The data show about 10,000 clones, approximately 22% seen once. Treatment of the sample: randomized to nivolumab then ipilimumab (arm A) or the reverse (arm B). The specimen was tumor tissue (inferred from file names), collected from a patient given nivolumab and ipilimumab in sequence. All receptors derive from a human donor with melanoma.

This clone is categorized as medium-sized. The chain recombines TRBV6-8 with TRBJ1-1; the D gene is possibly TRBD1 (5 bases). Per germline, CDR1 MNHGY and CDR2 SAAAGT. V was cut by 2 bases and J by 4 bases, with 14 bases left in between. The CDR3 contains 15 residues. The CDR3 sequence: CASSYGLGVGTEAFF. The CDR3 region has the DNA TGTGCCAGCAGTTACGGGCTGGGGGTTGGCACTGAAGCTTTCTTT.

The rearrangement links TRBV4-1 to TRBJ1-5, with D unclear. The V gene lost 0 bases and the J gene lost 2 bases, with 8 bases spanning the gap. Germline CDR1 reads MGHRA; CDR2 reads YSYEKL. CDR3 length: 15 amino acids. The CDR3 bases are TGCGCCAGCAGCCAAGATCGGAGGGGCAATCAGCCCCAGCATTTT. This codes for CASSQDRRGNQPQHF.

This chain joins TRBV28 and TRBJ1-1, with 10 bases lining up with TRBD1. The ends lost 6 bases at V and 4 bases at J; junction bases unmatched: 14. Germline V gene lookup returns CDR1 MDHEN and CDR2 SYDVKM. The CDR3 runs to 17 residues. CDR3 DNA: TGTGCCAGCAGCCTACGGAGGGACAGGGGTCTCTCCACTGAAGCTTTCTTT. Amino acid sequence: CASSLRRDRGLSTEAFF.

This clone rates as medium-sized (0.01 to 0.1%). This chain connects TRBV19 to TRBJ1-1; D is uncertain. The ends were cut back, 2 bases at V and 1 base at J, with 5 bases in the middle. Germline V CDR1 and CDR2: LNHDA, SQIVND (reference sequence). The CDR3 is 13 residues long. The CDR3 coding sequence is TGTGCCAGTAGTATAACGGAGAACACTGAAGCTTTCTTT. Its translation: CASSITENTEAFF.

This clone was recorded a few times. The V call is TRBV10-1, the J call TRBJ2-1; D is unclear. V was clipped by 8 bases and J by 4 bases, with 6 bases between them. Germline V gene lookup returns CDR1 WNHNN and CDR2 SYGVQD (reference sequence). CDR3 size: 11 residues. CDR3 amino acids: CASALYNEQFF. Here the CDR3 DNA reads TGCGCCAGCGCCTTATACAATGAGCAGTTCTTC.

There are many counts of this clone. The rearrangement joins TRBV11-3 to TRBJ1-6, with unresolved D. Germline V CDR1 and CDR2: SGHNT, YENEEA. Trimming cost V 5 bases and J 4 bases, with 24 bases left between them. This CDR3 has 19 residues. DNA for the CDR3: TGTGCCAGCAGCCAGGAAGGTGGGCAGCATTACCATTATAATTCACCCCTCCACTTT. Translation gives CASSQEGGQHYHYNSPLHF.

There are a few counts of this clone. J is TRBJ2-2 and V is TRBV11-3; no reliable D call. Germline CDR1 is SGHNT and CDR2 is YENEEA. The CDR3 consists of 14 residues. Trimming took off 7 bases at V and 5 bases at J, with 14 bases between the two ends. In nucleotides, the CDR3 is TGTGCCAGCACCTCTCCTGTGTTTACCGGGGAGCTGTTTTTT. Protein sequence: CASTSPVFTGELFF.

The chain links TRBV11-3 to TRBJ1-2; D remains ambiguous. V was cut by 3 bases and J by 4 bases, with 15 bases left in between. The CDR3 is made up of 15 amino acids. In germline, CDR1 is SGHNT, CDR2 YENEEA. CDR3 nucleotide sequence: TGTGCCAGCAGCTTCGGGTCAGGACGAGGCTATGGCTACACCTTC. Translated, it gives CASSFGSGRGYGYTF. The variable domain in full, with the rest retrieved from reference TRBV11-3 and TRBJ1-2, is EAGVVQSPRYKIIEKKQPVAFWCNPISGHNTLYWYLQNLGQGPELLIRYENEEAVDDSQLPKDRFSAERLKGVDSTLKIQPAELGDSAVYLCASSFGSGRGYGYTFGSGTRLTVV.